The 31 T cell receptor beta chains given below trace back to one sample, sequenced in a study of blood T cells in healthy people across ages. A second PCR of roughly 7 to 11 cycles used a sample-barcoded 5' primer and a J-beta primer mix. TCRdb reprocessed the 5' RACE reads with MiXCR, giving one entry per CDR3 protein. The sample consists of about 730,000 distinct CDR3 sequences, roughly 44% of them appearing once. Sequences were obtained from blood. The receptors were gathered from a woman aged 60-70 years in good health.

The table lists this clonotype with a few counts. The chain carries TRBV29-1 and TRBJ2-1; unclear D gene. The CDR3 consists of 13 residues. With 1 base removed from V and 10 bases from J, the gap between germline ends came to 14 bases. Germline V gene data show CDR1 as SQVTM and CDR2 as ANQGSEA. Here the CDR3 reads CSVEGVAVIEQFF. CDR3 sequence (DNA): TGCAGCGTTGAAGGGGTCGCGGTTATAGAGCAGTTCTTC.

The rearrangement joins TRBV12-3 or TRBV12-4 to TRBJ2-7; D uncertain. The CDR3 sequence is 15 residues long. Trimming shortened V by 6 bases and J by 3 bases, and 18 bases separated the two germline ends. The CDR3 nucleotides read TGTGCCAGCAGCGCCGGTACACCTGGATACTACGAGCAGTACTTC. This encodes CASSAGTPGYYEQYF.

As regards this clonotype: At one boundary the junction diverges from the germline segment, which might be a read error. V and J are TRBV11-2 and TRBJ2-3; D gene unclear. Per germline, CDR1 SGHAT and CDR2 FQNNGV. The CDR3 has 15 amino acids. The CDR3 is CASSFGARHTDKQYF. The CDR3 DNA reads as TGTGCCAGCAGCTTTGGTGCCAGACACACAGATAAGCAGTATTTT.

Many counts were recorded for this clonotype. The chain combines TRBV20-1 with TRBJ2-7; TRBD1 matches 9 bases. The J segment lost 4 bases and the V segment lost 3 bases, leaving 4 bases of the junction unmatched. The CDR3 length is 13 residues. Looked up from germline, CDR1 is DFQATT and CDR2 is SNEGSKA (reference sequence). The CDR3 sequence: CSARGQGFYEQYF. DNA for the CDR3: TGCAGTGCTAGGGGACAGGGTTTTTACGAGCAGTACTTC.

This clonotype was seen at least ten times. This rearrangement joins TRBV12-3 or TRBV12-4 to TRBJ1-5; 8 bases align to TRBD1. V lost 1 base to trimming and J lost 3 bases; unmatched junction nucleotides: 2. The CDR3 spans 15 residues. This chain's CDR3 is CASSLGQGNNQPQHF. Here the CDR3 DNA reads TGTGCCAGCAGTTTAGGACAGGGGAACAATCAGCCCCAGCATTTT.

There are a few counts of this clonotype. The chain employs TRBV6-2 or TRBV6-3 and TRBJ2-7, with 7 bases matching TRBD2. The germline V gene encodes CDR1 MNHEY and CDR2 SVGEGT. The CDR3 spans 14 residues. V dropped 7 bases and J dropped 5; count of bases not matched to a gene: 11. The CDR3 here is CASNLGRGRDEQYF. The CDR3 DNA is TGTGCCAGCAATCTAGGACGGGGGAGGGACGAGCAGTACTTC.

The J gene is TRBJ2-7, the V gene TRBV20-1; tentative D call: TRBD1 (6 bases). The V end was cut by 5 bases, the J end by 3 bases, with 14 bases between. Per the germline V gene, CDR1 is DFQATT and CDR2 is SNEGSKA (reference sequence). The CDR3 runs 13 residues. The CDR3 bases are TGCAGTGCTGTACCGGGACATCGCTACGAGCAGTACTTC. Its translation is CSAVPGHRYEQYF.

This clonotype has ten or more counts. The V gene is TRBV7-9, the J gene TRBJ2-3; 10 bases map to TRBD2. The trim removed 5 bases at V and 3 bases at J, leaving 8 bases unmatched. The germline V gene encodes CDR1 SEHNR and CDR2 FQNEAQ (reference sequence). CDR3 length equals 16 residues. The CDR3 DNA reads TGTGCCAGCAGCCCCGGACTAGCGGAGTATACAGATACGCAGTATTTT. Residues: CASSPGLAEYTDTQYF.

The rearrangement uses TRBV25-1 and TRBJ2-7; D gene uncertain. There are 13 residues in the CDR3. The V and J ends lost 1 base and 3 bases respectively, with 7 bases between them. Germline CDR1 is MGHDK and CDR2 is SYGVNS. CDR3 DNA: TGTGCCAGCAGTGAATTAGACAACTACGAGCAGTACTTC. Translating it yields CASSELDNYEQYF.

With regard to this clonotype: A much larger clone lies a single base off, so this may be a read error. The chain joins TRBV29-1 to TRBJ2-4; the D is unclear. Trimming shortened V by 1 base and J by 13 bases, and 23 bases separated the two germline ends. The CDR3 consists of 15 residues. Germline assignment: CDR1 SQVTM and CDR2 ANQGSEA. The CDR3 coding sequence is TGCAGCGTTGAAGGGTTGAGGTCCGGGCACAATGAGCAGTACTTC. Amino acid sequence: CSVEGLRSGHNEQYF. Supplemented by reference TRBV29-1 and TRBJ2-4, the full variable domain reads SAVISQKPSRDICQRGTSLTIQCQVDSQVTMMFWYRQQPGQSLTLIATANQGSEATYESGFVIDKFPISRPNLTFSTLTVSNMSPEDSSIYLCSVEGLRSGHNEQYFGAGTRLSVL.

This clonotype was seen more than once but under ten times. The V gene is TRBV12-3 or TRBV12-4, the J gene TRBJ2-2, with D unresolved. This CDR3 spans 15 amino acids. Trimming stripped 1 base from V and 5 bases from J, with 11 bases between. CDR3 nucleotide sequence: TGTGCCAGCAGTTTAGGAGGCCTAAGGACCGGGGAGCTGTTTTTT. Its protein product is CASSLGGLRTGELFF.

V gene TRBV18 combines with J gene TRBJ2-4; D is undetermined. The DNA end is a closer match to TRBJ2-7, so the J assignment may be wrong. The CDR3 is made up of 15 amino acids. CDR1 is KGHSH, CDR2 LQKENI, per germline. CDR3 in amino acids: CASSASPGGFYEQYF. Here the CDR3 DNA reads TGTGCCAGCTCAGCGAGCCCGGGCGGATTTTACGAGCAGTACTTC.

This chain links TRBV9 with TRBJ1-5, with a weak D call TRBD1 (5 bases). Between the trimmed V and J ends, which lost 4 bases and 0 bases, there was a span of 17 bases. The CDR3 totals 17 residues. Germline CDR1 SGDLS, CDR2 YYNGEE. The CDR3 bases are TGTGCCAGCAGCCCTCGTGGGGGAGCCCATAGCAATCAGCCCCAGCATTTT. This codes for CASSPRGGAHSNQPQHF. Combining the CDR3 with reference TRBV9 and TRBJ1-5 gives the whole variable domain DSGVTQTPKHLITATGQRVTLRCSPRSGDLSVYWYQQSLDQGLQFLIQYYNGEERAKGNILERFSAQQFPDLHSELNLSSLELGDSALYFCASSPRGGAHSNQPQHFGDGTRLSIL.

CDR3 in DNA: TGTGCCAGCAGCTTAGTGCGGACAGCGAATTCACCCCTCCACTTT. This codes for CASSLVRTANSPLHF. This sequence joins TRBV7-9 and TRBJ1-6; a possible D gene is TRBD1 (6 bases). Deletions cut 1 base from V and 7 bases from J, with 11 bases between. Per germline, CDR1 SEHNR and CDR2 FQNEAQ (reference sequence). This CDR3 is 15 amino acids long.

The chain has TRBV6-2 or TRBV6-3 and TRBJ1-1; TRBD1 matches 7 bases. In germline, CDR1 is MNHEY, CDR2 SVGEGT. This CDR3 has 14 amino acids. V trimming: 7 bases; J trimming: 2 bases; junction bases outside the gene matches: 7. The DNA of the CDR3 is TGTGCCAGCACCTCCGGGACAGTCAACACTGAAGCTTTCTTT. Translated: CASTSGTVNTEAFF.

This clonotype was found many times. The chain joins TRBV29-1 to TRBJ2-4; D is unclear. The CDR3 runs 15 residues. The V gene's germline CDR1 is SQVTM and CDR2 ANQGSEA. V lost 4 bases and J 1 base, leaving 14 bases between the germline ends. The CDR3 reads CSVGPGLPAKNIQYF. DNA for the CDR3: TGCAGCGTTGGACCAGGATTGCCTGCCAAAAACATTCAGTACTTC.

This clonotype was found many times. J is TRBJ2-3 and V is TRBV12-3 or TRBV12-4; D gene ambiguous. V lost 2 bases and J 6 bases, leaving 6 bases between the germline ends. CDR3 size: 12 residues. The CDR3 reads CASSLYGDTQYF. As DNA, the CDR3 is TGTGCCAGCAGTTTATACGGGGATACGCAGTATTTT.

The chain employs TRBV7-2 and TRBJ2-7; 9 bases are a match to TRBD2. The length of the CDR3 is 13 residues. Germline V lookup: CDR1 SGHTA, CDR2 FQGNSA. With V trimmed by 7 bases and J by 7 bases, 8 bases remained unmatched. This CDR3 reads CASTRSGGYEQYF. For the CDR3, the DNA is TGTGCCAGCACCCGTAGCGGGGGATATGAGCAGTACTTC.

This clonotype has a count of ten or more. The rearrangement links TRBV4-3 to TRBJ2-1, with D unclear. The CDR3 is 13 residues long. V lost 5 bases and J 5 bases, leaving 10 bases between the germline ends. CDR1 and CDR2 (germline): LGHNA, YSLEER. CDR3 sequence reads: CASSMDPNNEQFF. The CDR3 bases are TGCGCCAGCAGCATGGACCCCAACAATGAGCAGTTCTTC.

Details on this clonotype: A read error is possible here, since a much larger clone lies one base away. The chain is built from TRBV29-1 and TRBJ2-5; maybe TRBD2 (6 bases). This CDR3 has 13 residues. The germline V gene encodes CDR1 SQVTM and CDR2 ANQGSEA. The V and J ends lost 5 bases and 9 bases respectively, with 19 bases between them. DNA of the CDR3: TGCAGCGTTCTCCCTCGGCGTGGGGAGGCCCAGTACTTC. Translating it yields CSVLPRRGEAQYF.

The chain carries TRBV6-1 and TRBJ1-2, with no clear D. V shed 4 bases and J shed 4 bases, with 7 bases lying between them. CDR3 length: 12 amino acids. CDR1 is MNHNS and CDR2 is SASEGT in the germline V gene. DNA for the CDR3: TGTGCCAGCAGTGTTGAAAGCTATGGCTACACCTTC. Translation: CASSVESYGYTF.

The genes are TRBV29-1 and TRBJ2-4; the match to TRBD2 covers 16 bases. Germline V gives CDR1 SQVTM, CDR2 ANQGSEA. Trimming removed 6 bases from V and 13 bases from J; junction bases left unmatched: 3. This CDR3 contains 12 residues. The CDR3 protein is CSVGTSGREQYF. CDR3 bases: TGCAGCGTAGGGACTAGCGGGAGGGAGCAGTACTTC. Complete variable domain (other parts from reference TRBV29-1 and TRBJ2-4): SAVISQKPSRDICQRGTSLTIQCQVDSQVTMMFWYRQQPGQSLTLIATANQGSEATYESGFVIDKFPISRPNLTFSTLTVSNMSPEDSSIYLCSVGTSGREQYFGAGTRLSVL.

The CDR3 nucleotides read TGTGCCAGCAGCTTAGGGGTAAACAAAGAGACCCAGTACTTC. This translates into CASSLGVNKETQYF. The V gene is TRBV7-9, the J gene TRBJ2-5; D remains ambiguous. The CDR3 length is 14 residues. V was cut by 1 base and J by 3 bases, with 9 bases left in between. Germline lookup yields CDR1 SEHNR and CDR2 FQNEAQ (reference sequence).

This chain connects TRBV9 to TRBJ2-3; a weak D match, TRBD2 (5 bases). The V end was cut by 1 base, the J end by 5 bases, with 17 bases between. The CDR3 consists of 16 residues. Germline-derived CDR1 and CDR2 are SGDLS and YYNGEE. This CDR3 is CASSVSPSHGGDTQYF. The CDR3 nucleotides are TGTGCCAGCAGCGTATCACCGAGCCACGGAGGAGATACGCAGTATTTT.

This clonotype has more than one count but fewer than ten. The gene calls are TRBV27 and TRBJ1-1; D not certain. Germline lookup yields CDR1 MNHEY and CDR2 SMNVEV (reference sequence). Trimming removed 6 bases at V and 2 bases at J, with 10 bases between. The CDR3 loop spans 13 amino acids. As DNA, the CDR3 is TGTGCCAGCAGGGGAGCGGCTAACACTGAAGCTTTCTTT. Its translation: CASRGAANTEAFF.

This clonotype was picked up a small number of times. The V gene is TRBV9, the J gene TRBJ2-3; 13 nucleotides align to TRBD2. This CDR3 contains 16 residues. In germline, CDR1 is SGDLS, CDR2 YYNGEE. With 0 bases clipped from V and 6 bases from J, the junction kept 4 bases outside the gene matches. DNA for the CDR3: TGTGCCAGCAGCGTAGGACTAGCGGGAGGTGCCGATACGCAGTATTTT. Its translation: CASSVGLAGGADTQYF.

This clonotype has more than one count but fewer than ten. The J gene is TRBJ1-2, the V gene TRBV20-1; D uncertain. Trimming removed 0 bases at V and 6 bases at J, with 17 bases between. CDR1 and CDR2 (germline): DFQATT, SNEGSKA (reference sequence). CDR3 length: 15 amino acids. In DNA form, the CDR3 reads TGCAGTGCTAGAGATCAATCGGGGTTCCGAGATGGCTACACCTTC. It encodes CSARDQSGFRDGYTF.

A remark on this clonotype: Possible read error: a much larger clone is one base away. The V gene is TRBV6-6, the J gene TRBJ2-1; D may be TRBD1 (6 bases). The CDR3 extends over 14 amino acids. Trimming stripped 5 bases from V and 10 bases from J, with 18 bases between. CDR1 MNHNY and CDR2 SVGAGI come from the germline V gene (reference sequence). CDR3 in DNA: TGTGCCAGCAGTCCTCCGAGACAGGTAACCGAGCAGTTCTTC. Its translation: CASSPPRQVTEQFF.

This clonotype was found a few times. CDR3 coding DNA: TGTGCCAGCAGTTCTGGACTAGCGGTTACCGGGGATACGCAGTATTTT. It specifies CASSSGLAVTGDTQYF. The V gene is TRBV11-2, the J gene TRBJ2-3; 10 bases map to TRBD2. J lost 6 bases, V lost 6 bases, and 12 bases had no gene match. Per germline, CDR1 SGHAT and CDR2 FQNNGV. The CDR3 is 16 residues long.

The V call is TRBV18, the J call TRBJ2-5, with D maybe TRBD2 (6 bases). Gene TRBJ2-1 matches the end of the DNA better, so the J call may be wrong. The CDR3 length is 13 residues. The germline gives CDR1 KGHSH, CDR2 LQKENI. The CDR3 loop reads CASSPLASETQFF. The CDR3 bases are TGTGCCAGCTCACCTCTAGCGAGCGAGACCCAGTTCTTC.

J is TRBJ2-5 and V is TRBV5-1; perhaps D is TRBD1 or TRBD2 (5 bases each). The end of the DNA aligns better with TRBJ2-7, so the J call may be wrong. The germline V gene has CDR1 SGHRS and CDR2 YFSETQ. The CDR3 consists of 15 residues. CDR3 protein: CASSSRDGGVYEQYF. The DNA of the CDR3 is TGCGCCAGCAGCTCCCGGGACGGAGGAGTATACGAGCAGTACTTC.